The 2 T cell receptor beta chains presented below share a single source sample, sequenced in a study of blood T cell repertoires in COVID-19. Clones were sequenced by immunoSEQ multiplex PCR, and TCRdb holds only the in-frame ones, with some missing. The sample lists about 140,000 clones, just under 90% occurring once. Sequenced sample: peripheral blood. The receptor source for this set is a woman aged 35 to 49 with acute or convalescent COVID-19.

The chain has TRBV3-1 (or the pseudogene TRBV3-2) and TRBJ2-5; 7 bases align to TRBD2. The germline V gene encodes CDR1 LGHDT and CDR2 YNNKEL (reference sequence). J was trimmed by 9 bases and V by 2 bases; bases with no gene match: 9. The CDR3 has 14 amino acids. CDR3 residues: CASSQLAVRKPQYF. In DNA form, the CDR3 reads TGTGCCAGCAGCCAACTAGCGGTTCGGAAGCCCCAGTACTTC.

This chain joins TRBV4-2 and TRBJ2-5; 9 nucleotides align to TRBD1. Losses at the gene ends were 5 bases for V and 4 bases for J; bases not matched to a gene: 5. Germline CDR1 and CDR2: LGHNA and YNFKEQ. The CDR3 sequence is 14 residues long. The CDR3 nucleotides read TGTGCCAGCAGCGGACAGGGGAGGGGAGAGACCCAGTACTTC. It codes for CASSGQGRGETQYF.